This is a list of T cell receptor beta chains from one sample in a study of PD-1 blockade in classical Hodgkin lymphoma. Sequencing used immunoSEQ multiplex PCR; TCRdb keeps in-frame clones, though not all of them. Found here are tens of thousands of clones, over 85% of them singletons; the top ten hold less than 3.5%. Material: peripheral blood mononuclear cells (PBMCs). Source of these receptors: a human donor with classical Hodgkin lymphoma. CDR3s include the opening cysteine and the closing phenylalanine or tryptophan. D genes are given only for firm matches. Some rows mark clone size as missing; the rest say once, few, many or name a class of expanded clone.

>few|TRBD2|TRBJ2-3|TRBV5-1
CASSPHASGGATDTQYF
TGCGCCAGCAGTCCTCATGCTAGCGGGGGGGCAACAGATACGCAGTATTTT
>-|TRBD2|TRBJ2-5|TRBV5-6
CASSSIAGKETQYF
TGTGCCAGCAGCTCGATAGCGGGGAAGGAGACCCAGTACTTC
>-|TRBD1|TRBJ1-6|TRBV10-3
CAISAQGDNSPLHF
TGTGCCATCAGCGCACAGGGGGATAATTCACCCCTCCACTTT
>-|TRBD2|TRBJ2-3|TRBV2
CASSGRGRGQYF
TGTGCCAGCAGTGGACGGGGGAGGGGCCAGTATTTT
>-|-|TRBJ2-7|TRBV4-3
CASSQDMGGSYEQYF
TGCGCCAGCAGCCAAGATATGGGGGGCTCCTACGAGCAGTACTTC
>-|TRBD1|TRBJ1-6|TRBV7-3
CASSFRQGNSPLHF
TGTGCCAGCAGCTTTAGACAGGGAAATTCACCCCTCCACTTT
>few|-|TRBJ2-7|TRBV9
CASSGTSGTQMGEQYF
TGTGCCAGCAGCGGGACGAGCGGGACACAGATGGGCGAGCAGTACTTC
>-|TRBD1|TRBJ2-5|TRBV25-1
CASSRGTGRQETQYF
TGTGCCAGCAGCCGCGGGACAGGGAGACAAGAGACCCAGTACTTC
>-|-|TRBJ1-5|TRBV18
CASSPVGQGAQPQHF
TGTGCCAGCTCCCCCGTGGGGCAGGGCGCACAGCCCCAGCATTTT
>-|-|TRBJ2-1|TRBV5-1
CASSLDVQGQFF
TGCGCCAGCAGCTTGGATGTACAGGGGCAGTTCTTC
>-|TRBD2|TRBJ2-5|TRBV5-8
CASSLGLAGGTGETQYF
TGTGCCAGCAGCCTCGGACTAGCGGGGGGGACCGGGGAGACCCAGTACTTC
>-|TRBD1|TRBJ2-1|TRBV9
CASSTRTGGAYNEQFF
TGTGCCAGCAGCACGCGGACAGGGGGCGCCTACAATGAGCAGTTCTTC
>-|-|TRBJ1-5|TRBV29-1
CSVGRGYNQPQHF
TGCAGCGTTGGCAGAGGATACAATCAGCCCCAGCATTTT
>-|-|TRBJ1-3|TRBV6-1
CASSLESGNTIYF
TGTGCCAGCAGTTTGGAGTCTGGAAACACCATATATTTT
>-|-|TRBJ1-1|TRBV11-2
CASSLVLVGRTEAFF
TGTGCCAGCAGCTTAGTCTTGGTGGGGCGGACTGAAGCTTTCTTT
>once|-|TRBJ1-1|TRBV6-6
CASSYSRNTEAFF
TGTGCCAGCAGTTACTCGCGGAACACTGAAGCTTTCTTT
>-|-|TRBJ2-1|TRBV9
CASSVENEQFF
TGTGCCAGCAGCGTAGAGAATGAGCAGTTCTTC
>-|-|TRBJ1-4|TRBV7-6
CASSLGGTNEKLFF
TGTGCCAGCAGCTTAGGGGGGACTAATGAAAAACTGTTTTTT
>once|-|TRBJ2-7|TRBV27
CASSLRSGVFYEQYF
TGTGCCAGCAGTTTACGTTCCGGGGTCTTCTACGAGCAGTACTTC
>-|TRBD1|TRBJ1-5|TRBV28
CASSPPPQGQPQHF
TGTGCCAGCAGTCCACCCCCACAGGGGCAGCCCCAGCATTTT
>-|-|TRBJ1-6|TRBV19
CASGGGGSPLHF
TGTGCCAGTGGTGGGGGCGGTTCACCCCTCCACTTT
>-|-|TRBJ1-4|TRBV27
CASSFQSGIPLYEKLFF
TGTGCCAGCAGTTTCCAGTCGGGGATCCCCCTTTATGAAAAACTGTTTTTT
>-|-|TRBJ2-1|TRBV28
CASRMSSYNEQFF
TGTGCCAGCAGGATGAGCTCCTACAATGAGCAGTTCTTC
>-|TRBD2|TRBJ2-1|TRBV5-1
CASRASGGAYNEQFF
TGCGCCAGCAGGGCTAGCGGGGGGGCCTACAATGAGCAGTTCTTC
>-|TRBD1|TRBJ2-5|TRBV30
CAWSQTGAHQETQYF
TGTGCCTGGAGCCAAACAGGGGCCCACCAAGAGACCCAGTACTTC
>-|-|TRBJ1-2|TRBV5-1
CASSDLSYGYTF
TGCGCCAGTTCAGACCTATCCTATGGCTACACCTTC
>few|-|TRBJ1-2|TRBV29-1
CSAPRGGVHGYTF
TGCAGCGCGCCGCGGGGGGGTGTACATGGCTACACCTTC
>-|TRBD2|TRBJ2-7|TRBV27
CASSLPGTSYREQYF
TGTGCCAGCAGTCTCCCCGGGACTAGCTATCGGGAGCAGTACTTC
>-|-|TRBJ1-6|TRBV19
CASSLLGSPLHF
TGTGCCAGTAGTCTCTTGGGATCACCCCTCCACTTT
>-|TRBD2|TRBJ2-1|TRBV5-1
CASSRKTSSDNEQFF
TGCGCCAGCAGCAGGAAGACTAGCTCGGACAATGAGCAGTTCTTC
>-|-|TRBJ2-5|TRBV18
CASSPFDEGTQYF
TGTGCCAGCTCACCCTTCGATGAGGGGACCCAGTACTTC
>-|-|TRBJ1-1|TRBV2
CASSEPAGEFSTEAFF
TGTGCCAGCAGTGAACCGGCAGGGGAGTTTAGTACTGAAGCTTTCTTT
>-|-|TRBJ1-1|TRBV18
CASSHPGGTEAFF
TGTGCCAGCTCACACCCCGGGGGCACTGAAGCTTTCTTT
>-|-|TRBJ1-2|TRBV28
CAIRTEGGYTF
TGTGCCATCCGGACCGAGGGGGGCTACACCTTC
>-|-|TRBJ2-7|TRBV1
CTSSHLRNSYEQYF
TGCACCAGCAGCCACTTGAGGAACTCCTACGAGCAGTACTTC
>-|TRBD2|TRBJ2-7|TRBV7-2
CASSLVSGGRAYEQYF
TGTGCCAGCAGCTTAGTATCTGGCGGGAGGGCCTACGAGCAGTACTTC
>-|-|TRBJ1-2|TRBV5-1
CASSLGAAPLNYGYTF
TGCGCCAGCAGCTTGGGTGCGGCCCCACTTAACTATGGCTACACCTTC
>-|TRBD2|TRBJ2-7|TRBV27
CASKPQSGSSNEQYF
TGTGCCAGCAAACCTCAAAGCGGGAGTAGCAACGAGCAGTACTTC
>-|TRBD2|TRBJ2-1|TRBV6-5
CASSSPGTRHNEQFF
TGTGCCAGCAGTTCCCCCGGGACTAGGCACAATGAGCAGTTCTTC
>-|-|TRBJ1-4|TRBV19
CASSMGGEKLFF
TGTGCCAGTAGTATGGGAGGAGAAAAACTGTTTTTT
>-|-|TRBJ2-4|TRBV7-2
CASSLVLVGSLKNIQYF
TGTGCCAGCAGCTTGGTTCTAGTGGGTAGTTTAAAAAACATTCAGTACTTC
>-|TRBD2|TRBJ2-3|TRBV11-3
CASSSGLVNADTQYF
TGTGCCAGCAGCTCGGGACTAGTAAACGCAGATACGCAGTATTTT
>few|-|TRBJ2-3|TRBV19
CASSQGLGADTQYF
TGTGCCAGTAGCCAGGGGCTGGGGGCAGATACGCAGTATTTT
>-|TRBD1|TRBJ2-5|TRBV19
CASSGGTGRGETQYF
TGTGCCAGTAGCGGGGGGACAGGGCGAGGGGAGACCCAGTACTTC
>-|-|TRBJ1-1|TRBV10-2
CASTSGAITEAFF
TGCGCCAGCACCTCGGGGGCTATCACTGAAGCTTTCTTT
>-|-|TRBJ1-1|TRBV6-1
CATCLTGNTEAFF
TGTGCCACCTGCCTTACAGGGAACACTGAAGCTTTCTTT
>-|TRBD1|TRBJ2-3|TRBV7-9
CASSLGKAGTGILDTQYF
TGTGCCAGCAGCTTAGGAAAAGCCGGGACAGGGATTCTAGATACGCAGTATTTT
>few|TRBD1|TRBJ2-3|TRBV9
CASSERTGDIADTQYF
TGTGCCAGCAGCGAGAGGACAGGGGATATCGCAGATACGCAGTATTTT
>-|-|TRBJ1-3|TRBV9
CASSPHSGSGNTIYF
TGTGCCAGCAGCCCCCATTCGGGTTCTGGAAACACCATATATTTT
>once|-|TRBJ2-3|TRBV18
CASSPGPAQYF
TGTGCCAGCTCACCGGGTCCTGCGCAGTATTTT
>once|-|TRBJ1-1|TRBV29-1
CSVGEGKAFF
TGCAGCGTTGGGGAGGGAAAAGCTTTCTTT
>-|-|TRBJ1-2|TRBV30
CAWSVRGNGYTF
TGTGCCTGGAGTGTACGAGGGAATGGCTACACCTTC
>-|TRBD1|TRBJ1-1|TRBV9
CASSLSPDRDTEAFF
TGTGCCAGCAGCCTCTCCCCGGACAGGGACACTGAAGCTTTCTTT
>-|-|TRBJ2-7|TRBV18
CASSPSGYSDYEQYF
TGTGCCAGCTCACCGTCGGGGTATTCAGATTACGAGCAGTACTTC